Each of the 19 T cell receptor beta chains below was sequenced from the same sample in a study of T-cell reconstitution after alpha-beta-depleted transplantation in children. A library of TCRbeta sequences, prepared with unique molecular identifiers, was generated. One entry per CDR3 protein, called by TCRdb with MiXCR from the PCR reads. This table holds some 350,000 distinct CDR3 sequences, around 15% found once. The sample here was PBMCs, mostly from graft donor cells, taken 360 days after TCRalphabeta/CD19-depleted stem cell transplant. The receptors come from a male patient aged 2-15 years who had a stem cell transplant for acute lymphoblastic leukemia, so the T cells may come from the graft donor.

This chain uses TRBV29-1 with TRBJ2-1; possible D gene TRBD2, 5 bases. From germline, CDR1 is SQVTM and CDR2 ANQGSEA. V gave up 4 bases and J gave up 3 bases, with 13 bases separating them. The CDR3 runs to 14 residues. CDR3 region: CSVASPGNYNEQFF. CDR3 in DNA: TGCAGCGTTGCGTCACCGGGGAACTACAATGAGCAGTTCTTC.

This clonotype showed up just a few times. J is TRBJ2-7 and V is TRBV6-5, with 7 positions matching TRBD1. V trimming: 5 bases; J trimming: 0 bases; junction bases outside the gene matches: 4. This CDR3 has 14 residues. Looked up from germline, CDR1 is MNHEY and CDR2 is SVGAGI. The CDR3 DNA reads as TGTGCCAGCAGTAACAGGGGCCTCTCCTACGAGCAGTACTTC. This translates into CASSNRGLSYEQYF.

This clonotype showed up just a few times. The rearrangement uses TRBV21-1 and TRBJ2-5. TRBV21-1 is annotated as a pseudogene. The CDR3 length is 10 residues. The CDR3 here is CASSNGTQYF. For the CDR3, the DNA is TGTGCCAGCAGCAACGGGACCCAGTACTTC.

CDR3 region: CASSPGDFLYNEQFF. The CDR3 nucleotides are TGTGCCAGCAGCCCGGGGGACTTTCTCTACAATGAGCAGTTCTTC. The chain carries TRBV11-2 and TRBJ2-1; D possibly corresponds to TRBD2 (6 bases). This CDR3 contains 15 residues. V lost 5 bases, J lost 3 bases, and 14 bases lay in between. CDR1 and CDR2 from the germline V gene are SGHAT and FQNNGV.

J is TRBJ2-7 and V is TRBV5-1; no reliable D call. CDR3 length: 14 residues. CDR1 is SGHRS and CDR2 is YFSETQ in the germline V gene. The ends were cut back, 0 bases at V and 4 bases at J, with 11 bases in the middle. In DNA, the CDR3 is TGCGCCAGCAGCTTGGGGCACGGACGGTACGAGCAGTACTTC. Its protein product is CASSLGHGRYEQYF.

There are many counts of this clonotype. CDR3 region: CASSFSIDEQYF. CDR3 bases: TGTGCCAGCAGTTTTTCGATTGACGAGCAGTACTTC. V is TRBV28 and J is TRBJ2-7; no definite D call. The V end lost 3 bases, the J end lost 5 bases, and 8 bases lay between the germline ends. CDR1 is MDHEN and CDR2 is SYDVKM in the germline V gene. The CDR3 totals 12 residues. The full variable domain, completed using reference TRBV28 and TRBJ2-7, is DVKVTQSSRYLVKRTGEKVFLECVQDMDHENMFWYRQDPGLGLRLIYFSYDVKMKEKGDIPEGYSVSREKKERFSLILESASTNQTSMYLCASSFSIDEQYFGPGTRLTVT.

This clonotype appeared a single time. This CDR3 reads CSVGALWAGQQVQETQYF. The CDR3 DNA reads as TGCAGCGTTGGGGCCCTATGGGCGGGGCAGCAGGTACAAGAGACCCAGTACTTC. The V and J genes are TRBV29-1 and TRBJ2-5; perhaps TRBD2 as D (6 bases). This CDR3 is 18 amino acids long. In germline, CDR1 is SQVTM, CDR2 ANQGSEA. The V gene lost 4 bases and the J gene lost 2 bases, with 26 bases spanning the gap.

The chain employs TRBV2 and TRBJ1-1, with D hard to call. The germline V gene encodes CDR1 SNHLY and CDR2 FYNNEI. CDR3 length equals 13 residues. Trimming removed 8 bases from V and 2 bases from J, with 12 bases in between. In DNA, the CDR3 is TGTGCCAGCCCTCCGGGCCTCAACACTGAAGCTTTCTTT. Its protein is CASPPGLNTEAFF.

In this sample, this clonotype turned up many times. The chain is built from TRBV27 and TRBJ1-1; D is possibly TRBD1 (5 bases). The CDR3 contains 14 residues. V lost 0 bases to trimming and J lost 5 bases, with 10 bases between them. The germline V gene encodes CDR1 MNHEY and CDR2 SMNVEV (reference sequence). Here the CDR3 reads CASSLSRGGTEAFF. The CDR3 region has the DNA TGTGCCAGCAGTTTATCTAGGGGAGGAACTGAAGCTTTCTTT.

The rearrangement links TRBV3-1 to TRBJ1-1, with a tentative D call TRBD1 (5 bases). V was shortened by 0 bases and J by 7 bases, with 12 bases between the two germline ends. The CDR3 consists of 14 residues. Germline CDR1 reads LGHDT; CDR2 reads YNNKEL (reference sequence). This chain's CDR3 is CASSQDQRGNEAFF. The DNA for the CDR3 is TGTGCCAGCAGCCAAGATCAAAGGGGAAATGAAGCTTTCTTT.

At least ten counts were recorded for this clonotype. This chain uses TRBV24-1 with TRBJ2-1, with 10 positions matching TRBD2. From germline, CDR1 is KGHDR and CDR2 SFDVKD. Trimming at V came to 6 bases and at J to 8 bases, leaving 6 bases not matched to a gene. The CDR3 has 14 residues. The CDR3 DNA follows: TGTGCCACCAGTCCTAGCGGGAGTGGCGATGAGCAGTTCTTC. Translating it yields CATSPSGSGDEQFF.

Remarks on this clonotype: A clone one base away is much larger, so this may be a read error. In DNA form, the CDR3 reads TGTGCCTGGAGTGTACACCCCACAGATACGCAGTATTTT. Translation gives CAWSVHPTDTQYF. This chain uses TRBV30 with TRBJ2-3, with D unresolved. The CDR3 runs 13 residues. The germline V gene has CDR1 GTSNPN and CDR2 SVGIG (reference sequence). V lost 0 bases to trimming and J lost 2 bases, with 6 bases between them.

The V and J genes are TRBV6-2 or TRBV6-3 and TRBJ2-5; 7 bases map to TRBD1. V dropped 5 bases and J dropped 2; count of bases not matched to a gene: 5. The CDR3 is 14 amino acids. Germline V gives CDR1 MNHEY, CDR2 SVGEGT. This chain's CDR3 is CASSMDRRQETQYF. DNA for the CDR3: TGTGCCAGCAGTATGGACAGGAGGCAAGAGACCCAGTACTTC.

CDR3 coding DNA: TGCAGCGTTGGGGTCTGGGGGAGGCCTGGCACAGATACGCAGTATTTT. Protein: CSVGVWGRPGTDTQYF. The chain is built from TRBV29-1 and TRBJ2-3; tentatively, D is TRBD2 (6 bases). Germline CDR1 reads SQVTM; CDR2 reads ANQGSEA. Deletions cut 4 bases from V and 1 base from J, with 18 bases between. The CDR3 consists of 16 residues.

This clonotype was seen ten or more times. The chain couples TRBV28 to TRBJ2-2; D unresolved. Trimming shortened V by 3 bases and J by 4 bases, and 9 bases separated the two germline ends. Germline-derived CDR1 and CDR2 are MDHEN and SYDVKM. The CDR3 covers 14 residues. Here the CDR3 reads CASSFFYTTGELFF. CDR3 sequence (DNA): TGTGCCAGCAGTTTCTTCTACACCACCGGGGAGCTGTTTTTT.

This sequence joins TRBV7-3 and TRBJ2-7; possibly TRBD1 for D (5 bases). The CDR3 has 13 residues. Trimming stripped 5 bases from V and 5 bases from J, with 13 bases between. CDR1 is SGHTA and CDR2 is FQGTGA in the germline V gene. The CDR3 loop reads CASSPRDGDEQYF. The CDR3 DNA reads as TGTGCCAGCAGCCCCAGGGATGGGGACGAGCAGTACTTC.

A few counts support this clonotype. The J gene is TRBJ2-7, the V gene TRBV7-6, with TRBD1 matching 7 bases. The CDR3 contains 15 residues. V trimming: 1 base; J trimming: 2 bases; junction bases outside the gene matches: 5. Germline values: CDR1 SGHVS, CDR2 FNYEAQ. The CDR3 DNA sequence: TGTGCCAGCAGCTTAGTAGCGACAGGGACCTACGAGCAGTACTTC. Its protein is CASSLVATGTYEQYF.

V is TRBV5-1 and J is TRBJ2-2; no firm D call. The CDR3 loop spans 14 amino acids. Germline CDR1 SGHRS, CDR2 YFSETQ. V lost 4 bases to trimming and J lost 4 bases, with 11 bases between them. The CDR3 loop is CASSPAVGTGELFF. The DNA for the CDR3 is TGCGCCAGCAGCCCGGCGGTGGGCACCGGGGAGCTGTTTTTT.

There are a few counts of this clonotype. V gene TRBV10-2 combines with J gene TRBJ2-5; either TRBD1 or TRBD2 may fit D (9 bases each). V lost 6 bases and J lost 1, with 21 bases in between. Germline V CDR1 and CDR2: WSHSY, SAAADI. The CDR3 loop spans 17 amino acids. The CDR3 reads CASRRTGVAGAQETQYF. CDR3 coding DNA: TGCGCCAGCAGACGGACAGGGGTAGCGGGAGCCCAAGAGACCCAGTACTTC.